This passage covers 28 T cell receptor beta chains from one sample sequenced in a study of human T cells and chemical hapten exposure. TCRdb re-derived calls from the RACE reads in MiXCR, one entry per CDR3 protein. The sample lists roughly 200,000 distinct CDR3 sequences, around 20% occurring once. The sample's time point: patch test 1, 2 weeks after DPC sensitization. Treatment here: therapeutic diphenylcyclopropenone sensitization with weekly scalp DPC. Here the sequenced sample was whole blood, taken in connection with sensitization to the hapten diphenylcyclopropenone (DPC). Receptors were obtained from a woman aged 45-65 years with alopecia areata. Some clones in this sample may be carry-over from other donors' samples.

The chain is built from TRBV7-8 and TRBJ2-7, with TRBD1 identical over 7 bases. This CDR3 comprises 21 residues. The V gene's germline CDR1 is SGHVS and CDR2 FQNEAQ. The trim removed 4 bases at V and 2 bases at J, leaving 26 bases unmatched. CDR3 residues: CASSYRGRAPLLLNETYEQYF. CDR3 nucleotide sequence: TGTGCCAGCAGCTACAGGGGCCGAGCGCCCCTCCTCCTGAATGAAACCTACGAGCAGTACTTC.

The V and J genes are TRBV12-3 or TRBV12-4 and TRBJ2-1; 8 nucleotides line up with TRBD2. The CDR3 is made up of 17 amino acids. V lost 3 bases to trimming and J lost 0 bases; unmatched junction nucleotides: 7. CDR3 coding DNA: TGTGCCAGCAGTTTGACAGCGGGAGCCAGCTCCTACAATGAGCAGTTCTTC. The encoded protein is CASSLTAGASSYNEQFF.

DNA of the CDR3: TGCAGCGTTACGGGGACAGCCGATAGAATCACCTACAATGAGCAGTTCTTC. Translation gives CSVTGTADRITYNEQFF. This rearrangement joins TRBV29-1 to TRBJ2-1; 7 nucleotides align to TRBD1. The ends lost 5 bases at V and 2 bases at J; junction bases unmatched: 15. This CDR3 is built from 17 residues. Per germline, CDR1 SQVTM and CDR2 ANQGSEA.

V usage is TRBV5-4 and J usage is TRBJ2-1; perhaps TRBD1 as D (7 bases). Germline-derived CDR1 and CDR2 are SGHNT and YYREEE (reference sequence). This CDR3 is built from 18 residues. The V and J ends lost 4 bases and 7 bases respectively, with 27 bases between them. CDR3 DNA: TGTGCCAGCAGCCCCCGGTTTTTGACGGAGGGGGCGGTAAATGAGCAGTTCTTC. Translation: CASSPRFLTEGAVNEQFF.

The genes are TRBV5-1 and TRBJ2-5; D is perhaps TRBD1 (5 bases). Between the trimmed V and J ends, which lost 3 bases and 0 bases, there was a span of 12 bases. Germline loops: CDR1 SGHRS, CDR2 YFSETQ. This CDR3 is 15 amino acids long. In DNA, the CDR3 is TGCGCCAGCAGCTCCCCAGGGAAGTACCAAGAGACCCAGTACTTC. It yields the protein CASSSPGKYQETQYF.

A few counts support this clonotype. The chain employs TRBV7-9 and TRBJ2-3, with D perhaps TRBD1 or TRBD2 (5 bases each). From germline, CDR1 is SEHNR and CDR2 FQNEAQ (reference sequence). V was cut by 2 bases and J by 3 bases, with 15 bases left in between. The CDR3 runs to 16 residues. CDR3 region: CASSLWDPKETDTQYF. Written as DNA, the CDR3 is TGTGCCAGCAGCTTATGGGACCCTAAGGAGACAGATACGCAGTATTTT.

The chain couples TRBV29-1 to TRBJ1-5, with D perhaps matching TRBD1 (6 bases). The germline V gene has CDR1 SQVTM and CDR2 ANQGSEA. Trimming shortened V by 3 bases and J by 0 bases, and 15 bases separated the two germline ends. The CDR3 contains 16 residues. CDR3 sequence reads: CSVDRGGQRSNQPQHF. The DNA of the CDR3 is TGCAGCGTTGATCGGGGGGGCCAACGTAGCAATCAGCCCCAGCATTTT.

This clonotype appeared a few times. The CDR3 here is CASSLGDNYEQYF. DNA of the CDR3: TGCGCCAGCAGCTTGGGGGACAACTACGAGCAGTACTTC. The gene calls are TRBV5-1 and TRBJ2-7; D possibly corresponds to TRBD1 (6 bases). The CDR3 covers 13 residues. Germline V gene data show CDR1 as SGHRS and CDR2 as YFSETQ. The V end was cut by 0 bases, the J end by 3 bases, with 7 bases between.

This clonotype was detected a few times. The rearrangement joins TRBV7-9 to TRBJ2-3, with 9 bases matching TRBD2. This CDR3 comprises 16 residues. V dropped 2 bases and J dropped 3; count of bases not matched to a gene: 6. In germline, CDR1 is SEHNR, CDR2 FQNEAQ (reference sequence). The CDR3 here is CASSLWAGGPTDTQYF. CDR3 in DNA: TGTGCCAGCAGCTTATGGGCGGGAGGGCCGACAGATACGCAGTATTTT.

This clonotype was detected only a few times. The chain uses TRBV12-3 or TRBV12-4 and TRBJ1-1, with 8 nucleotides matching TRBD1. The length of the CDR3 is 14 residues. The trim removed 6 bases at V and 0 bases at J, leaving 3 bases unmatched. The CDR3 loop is CASSRQGLNTEAFF. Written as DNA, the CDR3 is TGTGCCAGCAGCCGACAGGGGCTGAACACTGAAGCTTTCTTT.

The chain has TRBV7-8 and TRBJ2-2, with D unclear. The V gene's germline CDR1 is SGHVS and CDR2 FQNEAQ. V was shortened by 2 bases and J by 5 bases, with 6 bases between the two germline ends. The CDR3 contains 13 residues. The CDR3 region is CASSLTATGELFF. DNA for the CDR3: TGTGCCAGCAGCTTAACCGCTACCGGGGAGCTGTTTTTT.

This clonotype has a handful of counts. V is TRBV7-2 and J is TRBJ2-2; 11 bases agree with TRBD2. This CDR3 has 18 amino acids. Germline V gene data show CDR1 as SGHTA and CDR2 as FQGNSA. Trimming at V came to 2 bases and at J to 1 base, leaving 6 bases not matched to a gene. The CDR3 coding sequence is TGTGCCAGCAGCTTAAGGGGACTAGCGGCAATGAACACCGGGGAGCTGTTTTTT. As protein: CASSLRGLAAMNTGELFF.

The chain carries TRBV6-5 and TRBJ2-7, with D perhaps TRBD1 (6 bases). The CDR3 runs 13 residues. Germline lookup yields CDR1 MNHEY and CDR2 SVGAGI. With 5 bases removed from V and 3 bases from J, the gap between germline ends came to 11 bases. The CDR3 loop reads CASSLGQLYEQYF. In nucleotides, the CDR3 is TGTGCCAGCAGTCTCGGACAGCTCTACGAGCAGTACTTC.

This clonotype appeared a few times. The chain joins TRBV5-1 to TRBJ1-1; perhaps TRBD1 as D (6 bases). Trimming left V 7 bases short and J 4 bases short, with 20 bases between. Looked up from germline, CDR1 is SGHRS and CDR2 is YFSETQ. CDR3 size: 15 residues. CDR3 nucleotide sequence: TGCGCCAGCTACCCGAATTGGGGGGCTGGCACTGAAGCTTTCTTT. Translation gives CASYPNWGAGTEAFF.

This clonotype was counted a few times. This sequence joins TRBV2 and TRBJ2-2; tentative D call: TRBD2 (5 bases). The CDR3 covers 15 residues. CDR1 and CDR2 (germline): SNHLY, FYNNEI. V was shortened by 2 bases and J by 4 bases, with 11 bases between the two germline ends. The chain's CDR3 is CASSEKVASTGELFF. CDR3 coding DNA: TGTGCCAGCAGTGAAAAGGTAGCGAGCACCGGGGAGCTGTTTTTT.

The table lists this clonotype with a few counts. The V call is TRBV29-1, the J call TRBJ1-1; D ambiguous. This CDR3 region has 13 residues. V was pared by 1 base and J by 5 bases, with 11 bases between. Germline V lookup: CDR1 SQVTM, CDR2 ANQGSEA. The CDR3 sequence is CSVEGKLRTEAFF. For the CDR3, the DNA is TGCAGCGTTGAAGGGAAGCTAAGGACTGAAGCTTTCTTT.

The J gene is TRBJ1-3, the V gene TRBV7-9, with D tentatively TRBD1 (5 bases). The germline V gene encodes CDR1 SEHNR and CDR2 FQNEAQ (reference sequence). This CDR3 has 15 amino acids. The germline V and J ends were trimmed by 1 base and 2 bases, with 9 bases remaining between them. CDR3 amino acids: CASSLVTGPGNTIYF. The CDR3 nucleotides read TGTGCCAGCAGCTTAGTTACGGGGCCTGGAAACACCATATATTTT.

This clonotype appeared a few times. This CDR3 is CASSYGAAHSYNEQFF. CDR3 DNA: TGTGCCAGCAGTTATGGGGCGGCCCACTCCTACAATGAGCAGTTCTTC. This chain uses TRBV12-3 or TRBV12-4 with TRBJ2-1; D possibly corresponds to TRBD1 (5 bases). The V end lost 4 bases, the J end lost 0 bases, and 13 bases lay between the germline ends. The CDR3 is 16 amino acids.

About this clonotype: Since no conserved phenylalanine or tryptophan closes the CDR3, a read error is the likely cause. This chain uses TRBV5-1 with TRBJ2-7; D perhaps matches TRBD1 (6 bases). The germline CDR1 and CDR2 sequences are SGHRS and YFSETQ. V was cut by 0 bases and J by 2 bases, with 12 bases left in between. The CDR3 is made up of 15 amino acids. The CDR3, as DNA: TGCGCCAGCAGCTTGGGAGGACAGCCGACCTACGAGCAGTACTCC. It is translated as CASSLGGQPTYEQYS.

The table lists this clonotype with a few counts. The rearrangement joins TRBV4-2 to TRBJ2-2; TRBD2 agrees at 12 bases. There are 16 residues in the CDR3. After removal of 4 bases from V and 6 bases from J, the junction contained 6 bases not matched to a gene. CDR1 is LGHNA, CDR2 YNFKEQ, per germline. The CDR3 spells CASSPRLAGVPGELFF. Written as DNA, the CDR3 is TGTGCCAGCAGCCCTCGACTAGCGGGAGTTCCCGGGGAGCTGTTTTTT.

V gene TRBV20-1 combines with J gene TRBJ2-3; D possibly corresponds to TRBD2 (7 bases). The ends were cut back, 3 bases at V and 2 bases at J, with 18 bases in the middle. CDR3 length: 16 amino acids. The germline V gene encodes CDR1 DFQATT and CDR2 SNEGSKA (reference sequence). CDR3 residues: CSASSGAGVNTDTQYF. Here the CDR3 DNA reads TGCAGTGCTAGCTCGGGGGCGGGAGTGAACACAGATACGCAGTATTTT.

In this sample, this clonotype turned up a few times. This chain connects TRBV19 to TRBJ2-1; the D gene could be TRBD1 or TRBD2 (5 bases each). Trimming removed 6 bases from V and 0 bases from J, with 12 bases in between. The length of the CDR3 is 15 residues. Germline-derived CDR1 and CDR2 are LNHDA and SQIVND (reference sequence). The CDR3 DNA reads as TGTGCCAGTAGCGAGGGGCCCATCTCCTACAATGAGCAGTTCTTC. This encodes CASSEGPISYNEQFF.

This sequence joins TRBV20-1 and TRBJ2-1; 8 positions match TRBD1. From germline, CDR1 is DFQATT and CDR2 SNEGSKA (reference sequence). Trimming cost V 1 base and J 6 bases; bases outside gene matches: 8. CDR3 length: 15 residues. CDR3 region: CSARVRQGATNEQFF. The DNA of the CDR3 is TGCAGTGCTAGAGTTAGGCAGGGGGCGACCAATGAGCAGTTCTTC.

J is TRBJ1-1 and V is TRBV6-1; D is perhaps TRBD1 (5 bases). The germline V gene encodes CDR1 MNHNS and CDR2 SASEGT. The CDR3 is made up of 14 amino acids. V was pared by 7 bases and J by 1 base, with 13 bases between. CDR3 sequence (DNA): TGTGCCAGCACCCTGACAGCTCAGAACACTGAAGCTTTCTTT. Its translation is CASTLTAQNTEAFF.

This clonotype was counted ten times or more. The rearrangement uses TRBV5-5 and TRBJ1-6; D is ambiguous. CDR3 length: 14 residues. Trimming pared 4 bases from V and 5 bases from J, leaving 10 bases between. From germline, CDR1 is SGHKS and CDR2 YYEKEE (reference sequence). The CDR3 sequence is CASSPGPNNSPLHF. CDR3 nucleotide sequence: TGTGCCAGCAGCCCCGGACCGAATAATTCACCCCTCCACTTT. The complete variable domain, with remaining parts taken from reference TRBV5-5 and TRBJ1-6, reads DAGVTQSPTHLIKTRGQQVTLRCSPISGHKSVSWYQQVLGQGPQFIFQYYEKEERGRGNFPDRFSARQFPNYSSELNVNALLLGDSALYLCASSPGPNNSPLHFGNGTRLTVT.

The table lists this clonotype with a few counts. This CDR3 is CASSYETGTYNEQFF. In DNA form, the CDR3 reads TGTGCCAGCAGTTACGAGACAGGGACCTACAATGAGCAGTTCTTC. The chain combines TRBV6-6 with TRBJ2-1; TRBD1 aligns across 7 bases. V dropped 2 bases and J dropped 2; count of bases not matched to a gene: 3. Germline V gene lookup returns CDR1 MNHNY and CDR2 SVGAGI (reference sequence). The CDR3 loop spans 15 amino acids.

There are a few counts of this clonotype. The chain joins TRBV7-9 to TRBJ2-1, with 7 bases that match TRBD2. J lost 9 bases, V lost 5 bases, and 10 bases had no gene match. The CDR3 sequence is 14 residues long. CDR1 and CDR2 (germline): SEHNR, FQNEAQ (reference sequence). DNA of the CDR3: TGTGCCAGCAGCCCAAGCGGGACTTACTCTGAGCAGTTCTTC. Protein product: CASSPSGTYSEQFF.

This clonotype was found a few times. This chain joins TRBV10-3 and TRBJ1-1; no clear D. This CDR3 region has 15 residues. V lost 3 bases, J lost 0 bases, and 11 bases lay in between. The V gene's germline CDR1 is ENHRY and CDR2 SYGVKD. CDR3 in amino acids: CAISESELMNTEAFF. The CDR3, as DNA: TGTGCCATCAGTGAATCGGAACTTATGAACACTGAAGCTTTCTTT.